The 20 T cell receptor beta chains presented below share a single source sample, sequenced in a study of T-cell memory formation after mild COVID-19. TCRdb fed the 5' RACE reads into MiXCR, producing one record per CDR3 protein. The sample contains approximately 250,000 distinct CDR3 sequences, about 17% of which appear only once. Material for sequencing was PBMCs or a T cell subset sorted from them (not recorded which). These receptors all stem from a man between 18 and 29 years old who had mild COVID-19 (a few samples of this study predate the infection). Cell type and time point are not known.

In its sample, this clonotype was seen a few times. The chain carries TRBV11-2 and TRBJ2-1; 8 bases map to TRBD1. The CDR3 sequence is 17 residues long. Germline lookup yields CDR1 SGHAT and CDR2 FQNNGV. The junction had 11 bases not matched to a gene; V was cut back by 3 bases and J by 4 bases. CDR3 sequence reads: CASSFPKTGESYNEQFF. The CDR3 nucleotides are TGTGCCAGCAGCTTTCCAAAGACAGGGGAGTCTTACAATGAGCAGTTCTTC.

The chain has TRBV27 and TRBJ1-1; 12 nucleotides match TRBD1. V was pared by 6 bases and J by 9 bases, with 5 bases of the junction left unmatched. The germline CDR1 and CDR2 sequences are MNHEY and SMNVEV (reference sequence). This CDR3 has 13 residues. The CDR3 here is CASRSGTGGKAFF. CDR3 in DNA: TGTGCCAGCAGGTCCGGGACAGGGGGCAAAGCTTTCTTT.

This chain connects TRBV6-5 to TRBJ2-5; 9 bases line up with TRBD1. Germline values: CDR1 MNHEY, CDR2 SVGAGI. Losses at the gene ends were 6 bases for V and 4 bases for J; bases not matched to a gene: 6. This CDR3 is 14 amino acids long. In DNA, the CDR3 is TGTGCCAGCAGGCCCCGGACAGGGGTAGAGACCCAGTACTTC. Protein product: CASRPRTGVETQYF.

The V gene is TRBV12-3 or TRBV12-4, the J gene TRBJ1-5; TRBD1 matches at 8 bases. With 4 bases clipped from V and 6 bases from J, the junction kept 5 bases outside the gene matches. The CDR3 has 14 amino acids. CDR3 in DNA: TGTGCCAGCAGTTCAACGACAGGGGCTCAGCCCCAGCATTTT. Residues: CASSSTTGAQPQHF.

The rearrangement links TRBV29-1 to TRBJ2-5, with D tentatively TRBD1 or TRBD2 (6 bases each). The CDR3 length is 16 residues. Deletions cut 6 bases from V and 0 bases from J, with 20 bases between. Germline values: CDR1 SQVTM, CDR2 ANQGSEA. CDR3 coding DNA: TGCAGCGTCCGTGGGGGCGGGGAGAGGGACCAAGAGACCCAGTACTTC. Translated: CSVRGGGERDQETQYF.

V and J are TRBV7-2 and TRBJ2-5; TRBD1 aligns across 8 bases. Germline CDR1 reads SGHTA; CDR2 reads FQGNSA. J lost 4 bases, V lost 4 bases, and 5 bases had no gene match. The CDR3 runs to 14 residues. The CDR3 region is CASSSDRGRETQYF. The CDR3 nucleotides are TGTGCCAGCAGCTCCGACAGGGGTAGAGAGACCCAGTACTTC.

The rearrangement links TRBV2 to TRBJ2-7, with D perhaps TRBD1 or TRBD2 (5 bases each). CDR3 length equals 12 residues. V was cut by 7 bases and J by 4 bases, with 11 bases left in between. Germline CDR1 reads SNHLY; CDR2 reads FYNNEI. For the CDR3, the DNA is TGTGCCAGCAATCGGGACGGTTACGAGCAGTACGTC. Translated: CASNRDGYEQYV.

V is TRBV7-2 and J is TRBJ2-7; no definite D call. Trimming took 0 bases from V and 3 from J, leaving 12 bases between them. The CDR3 loop spans 15 amino acids. Germline CDR1 SGHTA, CDR2 FQGNSA. The CDR3 here is CASSLASSQSYEQYF. CDR3 sequence (DNA): TGTGCCAGCAGCTTAGCATCGAGCCAGAGCTACGAGCAGTACTTC.

The gene calls are TRBV6-5 and TRBJ1-5; 7 bases are shared with TRBD1. The CDR3 consists of 15 residues. V dropped 5 bases and J dropped 4; count of bases not matched to a gene: 8. In germline, CDR1 is MNHEY, CDR2 SVGAGI. The CDR3 here is CASSPHEGANQPQHF. In DNA, the CDR3 is TGTGCCAGCAGTCCCCATGAGGGGGCAAATCAGCCCCAGCATTTT.

This clonotype was found a few times. The rearrangement links TRBV7-2 to TRBJ2-2; D is ambiguous. The CDR3 loop spans 14 amino acids. Trimming cost V 2 bases and J 1 base, with 5 bases left between them. CDR1 and CDR2 (germline): SGHTA, FQGNSA. CDR3 sequence: CASSLLRNTGELFF. CDR3 in DNA: TGTGCCAGCAGCTTATTGAGGAACACCGGGGAGCTGTTTTTT.

This clonotype was observed many times. V usage is TRBV20-1 and J usage is TRBJ2-3, with D perhaps matching TRBD1 or TRBD2 (6 bases each). V gave up 6 bases and J gave up 6 bases, with 19 bases separating them. The germline gives CDR1 DFQATT, CDR2 SNEGSKA (reference sequence). This CDR3 region has 14 residues. CDR3 amino acids: CSAPGGRVRDTQYF. CDR3 nucleotides: TGCAGTGCCCCCGGGGGCAGGGTTCGGGATACGCAGTATTTT.

The J gene is TRBJ2-1, the V gene TRBV12-3 or TRBV12-4; D is possibly TRBD1 or TRBD2 (6 bases each). The V and J ends lost 3 bases and 6 bases respectively, with 12 bases between them. The CDR3 extends over 14 amino acids. CDR3 DNA sequence: TGTGCCAGCAGTTTGTGGGGGGCGGTCAATGAGCAGTTCTTC. This sequence encodes CASSLWGAVNEQFF.

The rearrangement links TRBV10-2 to TRBJ2-7, with no clear D. The V and J ends lost 5 bases and 3 bases respectively, with 14 bases between them. The germline V gene has CDR1 WSHSY and CDR2 SAAADI. This CDR3 is built from 14 residues. The CDR3 reads CASSNSDSRYEQYF. The DNA for the CDR3 is TGCGCCAGCAGTAACAGCGATAGCCGCTACGAGCAGTACTTC.

This clonotype was recorded a few times. This sequence joins TRBV20-1 and TRBJ2-1, with D possibly matching TRBD1 (5 bases). There are 15 residues in the CDR3. Germline lookup yields CDR1 DFQATT and CDR2 SNEGSKA (reference sequence). Trimming took off 0 bases at V and 1 base at J, with 10 bases between the two ends. The CDR3 is CSARDAGRSYNEQFF. The CDR3 DNA follows: TGCAGTGCTAGAGATGCAGGGCGGTCCTACAATGAGCAGTTCTTC.

This clonotype has only a few counts. V usage is TRBV20-1 and J usage is TRBJ2-5, with D unresolved. V shed 3 bases and J shed 5 bases, with 10 bases lying between them. The CDR3 covers 12 residues. Germline assignment: CDR1 DFQATT and CDR2 SNEGSKA (reference sequence). The CDR3 here is CSARAVPETQYF. CDR3 coding DNA: TGCAGTGCTAGGGCCGTACCGGAGACCCAGTACTTC.

This chain connects TRBV4-2 to TRBJ2-2; 7 bases map to TRBD1. CDR3 length: 16 amino acids. V dropped 4 bases and J dropped 3; count of bases not matched to a gene: 8. From germline, CDR1 is LGHNA and CDR2 YNFKEQ. The CDR3 sequence: CASSRPTGYHTGELFF. The DNA for the CDR3 is TGTGCCAGCAGCCGCCCGACAGGGTATCACACCGGGGAGCTGTTTTTT.

This chain links TRBV29-1 with TRBJ1-4; no clear D. V dropped 6 bases and J dropped 5 bases, with 16 bases sitting between them. The germline CDR1 and CDR2 sequences are SQVTM and ANQGSEA. This CDR3 has 14 residues. The CDR3 sequence is CSVYFGPENEKLFF. The CDR3, as DNA: TGCAGCGTGTACTTTGGACCCGAGAATGAAAAACTGTTTTTT.

This clonotype turned up a few times. This chain joins TRBV2 and TRBJ2-1; D call uncertain. CDR3 length equals 16 residues. V shed 6 bases and J shed 7 bases, with 22 bases lying between them. Germline CDR1 SNHLY, CDR2 FYNNEI. Here the CDR3 reads CASRHLVGRPTNEQFF. In DNA form, the CDR3 reads TGTGCCAGCAGGCATTTAGTCGGACGGCCGACGAATGAGCAGTTCTTC.

Only a few counts were recorded for this clonotype. The rearrangement uses TRBV7-2 and TRBJ2-5; TRBD2 aligns across 8 bases. This CDR3 spans 14 amino acids. Trimming at V came to 5 bases and at J to 5 bases, leaving 7 bases not matched to a gene. The germline V gene encodes CDR1 SGHTA and CDR2 FQGNSA. The CDR3 spells CASSHGPSGETQYF. The CDR3 nucleotides read TGTGCCAGCAGCCATGGGCCTAGCGGGGAGACCCAGTACTTC.

This clonotype was seen a few times. The V call is TRBV4-1, the J call TRBJ1-2; D may be TRBD1 (5 bases). Germline V gene lookup returns CDR1 MGHRA and CDR2 YSYEKL. This CDR3 has 14 residues. V dropped 1 base and J dropped 8 bases, with 14 bases sitting between them. Here the CDR3 reads CASSQVGTHTGYTF. The CDR3 bases are TGCGCCAGCAGCCAAGTAGGGACCCACACCGGCTACACCTTC.